One sample yielded the 14 T cell receptor beta chains listed below, sequenced in a study of blood T cells in healthy people across ages. Primed by a sample-barcoded 5' primer and a J-beta primer mix, a second PCR proceeded for 7 to 11 cycles. Via MiXCR, TCRdb re-called the 5' RACE reads, giving one row per CDR3 protein. This table has around 800,000 distinct CDR3 sequences, around 62% appearing once. The sample taken for sequencing was blood. All receptors derive from a man aged 25-45 years in good health.

The J gene is TRBJ2-1, the V gene TRBV12-3 or TRBV12-4; the match to TRBD1 covers 10 bases. Trimming removed 6 bases from V and 8 bases from J; junction bases left unmatched: 7. This CDR3 region has 14 residues. In DNA, the CDR3 is TGTGCCAGCAGACCGACAGGGGGCTGGGATGAGCAGTTCTTC. This sequence encodes CASRPTGGWDEQFF.

The CDR3 nucleotides read TGCAGTGCTAGAGATCGGGGGGCCGGCTCCTATAATTCACCCCTCCACTTT. Translation gives CSARDRGAGSYNSPLHF. The rearrangement links TRBV20-1 to TRBJ1-6; D is perhaps TRBD1 (6 bases). The V gene's germline CDR1 is DFQATT and CDR2 SNEGSKA (reference sequence). The V end was cut by 0 bases, the J end by 0 bases, with 12 bases between. The CDR3 runs to 17 residues.

V is TRBV7-2 and J is TRBJ1-1; 7 bases match TRBD1. Trimming cost V 3 bases and J 1 base; bases outside gene matches: 5. The CDR3 is 15 amino acids. Germline V gene sequence: CDR1 SGHTA, CDR2 FQGNSA. In DNA, the CDR3 is TGTGCCAGCAGCTTCCTAGGGGGCCAGAACACTGAAGCTTTCTTT. It encodes CASSFLGGQNTEAFF.

The chain links TRBV4-2 to TRBJ1-5, with a weak D call TRBD1 (5 bases). Germline values: CDR1 LGHNA, CDR2 YNFKEQ. The V end was cut by 0 bases, the J end by 5 bases, with 17 bases between. This CDR3 comprises 17 residues. The CDR3 region has the DNA TGTGCCAGCAGCCAAGACACGGAGACACTGGGGGATCAGCCCCAGCATTTT. Encoded protein: CASSQDTETLGDQPQHF.

This clonotype was counted a few times. The chain couples TRBV4-3 to TRBJ1-2; 12 nucleotides align to TRBD1. CDR1 LGHNA and CDR2 YSLEER come from the germline V gene. Trimming at V came to 1 base and at J to 7 bases, leaving 7 bases not matched to a gene. The CDR3 runs to 16 residues. CDR3 in DNA: TGCGCCAGCAGCCAAGCCGGGACAGGGGGCGCGGCTGGCTACACCTTC. Amino acid sequence: CASSQAGTGGAAGYTF.

V usage is TRBV12-3 or TRBV12-4 and J usage is TRBJ2-2, with 7 bases identical to TRBD2. The CDR3 consists of 12 residues. The trim removed 7 bases at V and 6 bases at J, leaving 2 bases unmatched. CDR3 sequence (DNA): TGTGCCAGCAATGGGGGGGCCGGGGAGCTGTTTTTT. It yields the protein CASNGGAGELFF.

This sequence joins TRBV6-2 or TRBV6-3 and TRBJ2-7; TRBD2 might be the D (6 bases). The better agreement between TRBJ2-1 and the DNA end casts doubt on the J call. Germline-derived CDR1 and CDR2 are MNHEY and SVGEGT. The length of the CDR3 is 15 residues. The CDR3 reads CASSIHNSRGNEQFF. The CDR3 bases are TGTGCCAGCAGTATTCACAATTCTCGGGGGAATGAGCAGTTCTTC.

V gene TRBV15 combines with J gene TRBJ1-4; TRBD1 aligns across 9 bases. The CDR3 spans 15 residues. Germline V gives CDR1 LNHNV, CDR2 YYDKDF (reference sequence). V shed 0 bases and J 5 bases; nucleotides not matched to a gene: 1. The CDR3 DNA follows: TGTGCCACCAGCAGAGAGGACAGGGGAAATGAAAAACTGTTTTTT. Its protein product is CATSREDRGNEKLFF. The variable domain in full, with the rest retrieved from reference TRBV15 and TRBJ1-4, is DAMVIQNPRYQVTQFGKPVTLSCSQTLNHNVMYWYQQKSSQAPKLLFHYYDKDFNNEADTPDNFQSRRPNTSFCFLDIRSPGLGDTAMYLCATSREDRGNEKLFFGSGTQLSVL.

The V and J genes are TRBV12-3 or TRBV12-4 and TRBJ2-1; D not resolved. V was cut by 4 bases and J by 10 bases, with 8 bases left in between. CDR3 length equals 11 residues. DNA for the CDR3: TGTGCCAGCAGTTCCGGACCCGAGCAGTTCTTC. The encoded protein is CASSSGPEQFF.

This clonotype appeared many times. The chain has TRBV6-4 and TRBJ2-7; D is possibly TRBD2 (5 bases). The V gene lost 8 bases and the J gene lost 3 bases, with 14 bases spanning the gap. This CDR3 comprises 13 residues. Germline V lookup: CDR1 MRHNA, CDR2 SNTAGT. The CDR3 region is CASSVRGNYEQYF. The CDR3 DNA reads TGTGCCAGCTCCGTCCGGGGTAACTACGAGCAGTACTTC.

J is TRBJ2-1 and V is TRBV9; D unresolved. Germline CDR1 is SGDLS and CDR2 is YYNGEE. The CDR3 runs to 15 residues. The ends were cut back, 1 base at V and 4 bases at J, with 12 bases in the middle. This CDR3 reads CASSVSGARYNEQFF. The CDR3 coding sequence is TGTGCCAGCAGCGTAAGTGGCGCCCGGTACAATGAGCAGTTCTTC.

This clonotype was observed a handful of times. The rearrangement joins TRBV6-1 to TRBJ2-4; D might be TRBD2 (5 bases). The CDR3 has 10 amino acids. The germline V gene encodes CDR1 MNHNS and CDR2 SASEGT. Trimming shortened V by 4 bases and J by 13 bases, and 8 bases separated the two germline ends. In DNA form, the CDR3 reads TGTGCCAGCAGTGCTGGGGAGCAGTACTTC. This encodes CASSAGEQYF.

This rearrangement joins TRBV4-1 to TRBJ2-7, with D unclear. CDR1 is MGHRA and CDR2 is YSYEKL in the germline V gene. The CDR3 has 16 residues. Trimming took 0 bases from V and 3 from J, leaving 15 bases between them. CDR3 in amino acids: CASSQDQTGSYYEQYF. The CDR3 region has the DNA TGCGCCAGCAGCCAAGATCAAACGGGTTCCTACTACGAGCAGTACTTC.

J is TRBJ1-5 and V is TRBV27; weak D call: TRBD1 (5 bases). Trimming stripped 2 bases from V and 6 bases from J, with 14 bases between. CDR3 length equals 15 residues. The germline gives CDR1 MNHEY, CDR2 SMNVEV (reference sequence). The CDR3 nucleotides are TGTGCCAGCAGTTTAATTAGGGGATTGAGTCAGCCCCAGCATTTT. Residues: CASSLIRGLSQPQHF.